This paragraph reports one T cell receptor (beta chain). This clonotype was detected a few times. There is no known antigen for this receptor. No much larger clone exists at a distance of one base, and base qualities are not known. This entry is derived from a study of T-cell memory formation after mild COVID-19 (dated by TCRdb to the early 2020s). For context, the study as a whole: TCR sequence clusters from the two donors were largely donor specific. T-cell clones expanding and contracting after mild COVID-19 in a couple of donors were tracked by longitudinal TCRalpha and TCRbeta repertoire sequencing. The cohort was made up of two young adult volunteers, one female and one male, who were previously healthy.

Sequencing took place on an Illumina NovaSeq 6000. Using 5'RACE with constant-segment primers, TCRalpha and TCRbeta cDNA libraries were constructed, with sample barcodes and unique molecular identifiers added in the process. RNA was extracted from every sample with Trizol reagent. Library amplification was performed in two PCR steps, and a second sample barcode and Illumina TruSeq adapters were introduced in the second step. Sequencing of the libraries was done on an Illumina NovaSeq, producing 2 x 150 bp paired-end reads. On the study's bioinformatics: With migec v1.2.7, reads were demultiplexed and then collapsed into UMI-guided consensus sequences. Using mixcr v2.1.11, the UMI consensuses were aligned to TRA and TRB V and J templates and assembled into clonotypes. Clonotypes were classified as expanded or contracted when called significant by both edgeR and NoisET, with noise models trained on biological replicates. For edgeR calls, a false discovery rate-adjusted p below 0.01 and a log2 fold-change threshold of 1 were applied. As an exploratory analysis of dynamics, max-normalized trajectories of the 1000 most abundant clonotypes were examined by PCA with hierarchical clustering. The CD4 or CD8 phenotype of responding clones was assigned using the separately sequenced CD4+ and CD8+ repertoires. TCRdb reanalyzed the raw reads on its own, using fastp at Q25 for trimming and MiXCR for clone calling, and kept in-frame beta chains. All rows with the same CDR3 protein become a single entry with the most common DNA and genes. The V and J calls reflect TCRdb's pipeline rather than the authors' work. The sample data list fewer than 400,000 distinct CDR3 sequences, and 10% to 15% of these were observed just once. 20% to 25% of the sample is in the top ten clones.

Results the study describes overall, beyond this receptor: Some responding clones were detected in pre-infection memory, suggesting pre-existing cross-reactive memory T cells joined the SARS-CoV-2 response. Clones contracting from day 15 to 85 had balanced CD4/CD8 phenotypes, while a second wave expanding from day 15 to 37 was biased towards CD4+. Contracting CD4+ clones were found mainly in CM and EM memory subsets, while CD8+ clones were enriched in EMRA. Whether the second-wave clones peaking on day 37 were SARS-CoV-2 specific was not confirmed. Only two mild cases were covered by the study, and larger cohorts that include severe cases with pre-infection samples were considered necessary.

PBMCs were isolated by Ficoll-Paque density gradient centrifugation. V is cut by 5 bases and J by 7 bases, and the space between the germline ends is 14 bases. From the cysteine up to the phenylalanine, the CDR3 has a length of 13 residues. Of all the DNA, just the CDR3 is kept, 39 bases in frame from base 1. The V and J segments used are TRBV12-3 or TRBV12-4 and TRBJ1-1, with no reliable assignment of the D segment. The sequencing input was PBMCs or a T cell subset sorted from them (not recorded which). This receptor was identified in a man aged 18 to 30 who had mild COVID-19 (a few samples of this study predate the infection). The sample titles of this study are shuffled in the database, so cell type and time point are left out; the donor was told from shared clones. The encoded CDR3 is CASSPLGPDEAFF. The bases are TGTGCCAGCAGTCCCTTGGGCCCCGATGAAGCTTTCTTT.